The 19 T cell receptor beta chains listed next were all sequenced from one sample in a study of cytomegalovirus exposure and HLA in healthy donors. Profiling relied on immunoSEQ multiplex PCR, and the TCRdb table lists in-frame clones only, not all of them. The data contain 300,000 to 350,000 clones, roughly 90% of them singletons. The specimen sequenced was PBMCs. The receptors were gathered from a man younger than 45 in good health and CMV-seronegative.

The rearrangement links TRBV30 to TRBJ2-7, with TRBD1 as a possible D gene (5 bases). CDR3 length: 12 residues. Germline V CDR1 and CDR2: GTSNPN, SVGIG (reference sequence). V was pared by 4 bases and J by 2 bases, with 9 bases between. The CDR3 loop reads CAWTGRAYEQYF. The CDR3 DNA follows: TGTGCCTGGACGGGCAGGGCCTACGAGCAGTACTTC.

This chain joins TRBV27 and TRBJ2-5, with D perhaps TRBD1 (6 bases). Germline assignment: CDR1 MNHEY and CDR2 SMNVEV (reference sequence). Trimming stripped 4 bases from V and 4 bases from J, with 13 bases between. This CDR3 has 14 residues. The chain's CDR3 is CASSSLQGLETQYF. In nucleotides, the CDR3 is TGTGCCAGCAGTTCCCTACAGGGTTTAGAGACCCAGTACTTC.

J is TRBJ2-6 and V is TRBV19; no clear D gene. Germline assignment: CDR1 LNHDA and CDR2 SQIVND (reference sequence). Trimming cost V 5 bases and J 0 bases, with 14 bases left between them. The CDR3 length is 17 residues. The CDR3 coding sequence is TGTGCCAGTAGTTGGGCAGGCCCAAACTCTGGGGCCAACGTCCTGACTTTC. Protein product: CASSWAGPNSGANVLTF.

V is TRBV6-1 and J is TRBJ2-5; 10 bases align to TRBD2. The CDR3 totals 15 residues. Trimming cost V 2 bases and J 2 bases; bases outside gene matches: 2. Per germline, CDR1 MNHNS and CDR2 SASEGT. CDR3 protein: CASSELAGEQETQYF. In DNA, the CDR3 is TGTGCCAGCAGTGAACTAGCGGGGGAGCAAGAGACCCAGTACTTC.

The chain joins TRBV7-9 to TRBJ1-1; D unresolved. V gave up 5 bases and J gave up 6 bases, with 10 bases separating them. The CDR3 is 12 residues long. Germline V lookup: CDR1 SEHNR, CDR2 FQNEAQ (reference sequence). CDR3 loop: CASSPPGSEAFF. In nucleotides, the CDR3 is TGTGCCAGCAGCCCCCCGGGGTCTGAAGCTTTCTTT.

J is TRBJ2-7 and V is TRBV7-6; 9 nucleotides match TRBD1. The CDR3 has 14 residues. The junction had 3 bases not matched to a gene; V was cut back by 4 bases and J by 2 bases. Looked up from germline, CDR1 is SGHVS and CDR2 is FNYEAQ. For the CDR3, the DNA is TGTGCCAGCAGCTCCCGACAGGGGGCCTACGAGCAGTACTTC. It encodes CASSSRQGAYEQYF.

The chain recombines TRBV27 with TRBJ2-7, with a weak D call TRBD2 (5 bases). The V gene lost 3 bases and the J gene lost 0 bases, with 12 bases spanning the gap. The length of the CDR3 is 15 residues. The V gene's germline CDR1 is MNHEY and CDR2 SMNVEV (reference sequence). CDR3: CASSLDSSSSYEQYF. The CDR3, as DNA: TGTGCCAGCAGTTTGGACTCTTCTAGCTCCTACGAGCAGTACTTC.

The V and J genes are TRBV7-6 and TRBJ2-3; possibly TRBD1 for D (6 bases). Germline values: CDR1 SGHVS, CDR2 FNYEAQ. The CDR3 is made up of 18 amino acids. Trimming removed 5 bases from V and 4 bases from J, with 25 bases in between. The CDR3 coding sequence is TGTGCCAGCAGCCTCGGCACCTCAGGGGTGTCGGTTGCAGATACGCAGTATTTT. Translation gives CASSLGTSGVSVADTQYF.

This sequence joins TRBV5-1 and TRBJ2-7; 9 bases agree with TRBD1. Germline trimming cut 3 bases from V and 7 bases from J; bases unmatched to any gene: 11. Germline V gene sequence: CDR1 SGHRS, CDR2 YFSETQ. CDR3 length: 15 amino acids. The CDR3 region has the DNA TGCGCCAGCAGCTCGCGGACAGGGGAAGGTGGAGAGCAGTACTTC. It translates to CASSSRTGEGGEQYF.

This rearrangement joins TRBV12-5 to TRBJ1-2; 7 nucleotides line up with TRBD1. V shed 1 base, J shed 6 bases, and the junction held 2 bases outside the gene matches. This CDR3 spans 13 amino acids. Germline CDR1 and CDR2: LGHNT and FRNRAP. This CDR3 reads CASGLGQGDGYTF. Written as DNA, the CDR3 is TGTGCTAGTGGTTTGGGACAGGGCGATGGCTACACCTTC.

Here the CDR3 reads CASSRDYNEQFF. CDR3 bases: TGTGCCAGCAGCCGGGATTACAATGAGCAGTTCTTC. This chain uses TRBV5-4 with TRBJ2-1, with D maybe TRBD2 (5 bases). The V gene's germline CDR1 is SGHNT and CDR2 YYREEE (reference sequence). V lost 4 bases, J lost 4 bases, and 6 bases lay in between. The CDR3 has 12 amino acids. Looking up the rest from reference TRBV5-4 and TRBJ2-1 gives the full variable domain: ETGVTQSPTHLIKTRGQQVTLRCSSQSGHNTVSWYQQALGQGPQFIFQYYREEENGRGNFPPRFSGLQFPNYSSELNVNALELDDSALYLCASSRDYNEQFFGPGTRLTVL.

This chain uses TRBV15 with TRBJ2-6; D unclear. Germline CDR1 and CDR2: LNHNV and YYDKDF (reference sequence). Trimming stripped 5 bases from V and 1 base from J, with 6 bases between. This CDR3 has 14 residues. CDR3 sequence reads: CATSLQSGANVLTF. CDR3 bases: TGTGCCACCAGCTTACAATCTGGGGCCAACGTCCTGACTTTC.

The J gene is TRBJ1-5, the V gene TRBV7-2; TRBD1 matches at 8 bases. Per germline, CDR1 SGHTA and CDR2 FQGNSA. V shed 5 bases and J 5 bases; nucleotides not matched to a gene: 11. The CDR3 is made up of 16 amino acids. CDR3 protein: CASSRQDRADYQPQHF. As DNA, the CDR3 is TGTGCCAGCAGCCGGCAGGACAGGGCCGATTATCAGCCCCAGCATTTT.

The chain recombines TRBV27 with TRBJ1-4, with TRBD1 identical over 7 bases. J gave up 4 bases and V 5 bases, and 13 bases lay outside the gene matches. CDR1 and CDR2 (germline): MNHEY, SMNVEV (reference sequence). The CDR3 covers 17 residues. CDR3 nucleotides: TGTGCCAGCAGTCGCCACCGTTCGGGGACAGTTAATGAAAAACTGTTTTTT. Residues: CASSRHRSGTVNEKLFF. Full variable domain (outside the CDR3, taken from reference TRBV27 and TRBJ1-4): EAQVTQNPRYLITVTGKKLTVTCSQNMNHEYMSWYRQDPGLGLRQIYYSMNVEVTDKGDVPEGYKVSRKEKRNFPLILESPSPNQTSLYFCASSRHRSGTVNEKLFFGSGTQLSVL.

The chain links TRBV12-5 to TRBJ2-1, with 9 bases aligning to TRBD1. The V and J ends lost 1 base and 3 bases, in that order; junction bases with no gene match: 1. CDR3 length: 15 residues. CDR1 and CDR2 from the germline V gene are LGHNT and FRNRAP. The CDR3 bases are TGTGCTAGTGGTTTGGCGACAGGGGGCTACAATGAGCAGTTCTTC. Amino acid sequence: CASGLATGGYNEQFF.

The chain employs TRBV9 and TRBJ1-1, with a weak D call TRBD1 (6 bases). In germline, CDR1 is SGDLS, CDR2 YYNGEE. With 0 bases removed from V and 4 bases from J, the gap between germline ends came to 10 bases. The CDR3 sequence is 14 residues long. The chain's CDR3 is CASSVAGGSTEAFF. In DNA, the CDR3 is TGTGCCAGCAGCGTAGCTGGGGGCTCCACTGAAGCTTTCTTT.

V usage is TRBV7-9 and J usage is TRBJ2-5; 10 nucleotides line up with TRBD1. Looked up from germline, CDR1 is SEHNR and CDR2 is FQNEAQ (reference sequence). Trimming cost V 5 bases and J 5 bases; bases outside gene matches: 11. The CDR3 has 16 residues. CDR3 nucleotide sequence: TGTGCCAGCAGCCACCCCCTGACAGGGGGCTTCGAGACCCAGTACTTC. It encodes CASSHPLTGGFETQYF.

The CDR3 here is CASSPGTGVSSQHF. The CDR3 DNA is TGTGCCAGTTCCCCCGGGACAGGGGTATCTTCCCAGCATTTT. The V gene is TRBV18, the J gene TRBJ1-5, with 10 bases lining up with TRBD1. From germline, CDR1 is KGHSH and CDR2 LQKENI. This CDR3 contains 14 residues. The V and J ends lost 9 bases and 11 bases, in that order; junction bases with no gene match: 13. Complete variable domain (other parts from reference TRBV18 and TRBJ1-5): NAGVMQNPRHLVRRRGQEARLRCSPMKGHSHVYWYRQLPEEGLKFMVYLQKENIIDESGMPKERFSAEFPKEGPSILRIQQVVRGDSAAYFCASSPGTGVSSQHFGDGTRLSIL.

The chain couples TRBV28 to TRBJ1-4; possible D gene TRBD1, 5 bases. Trimming shortened V by 7 bases and J by 1 base, and 16 bases separated the two germline ends. The germline V gene encodes CDR1 MDHEN and CDR2 SYDVKM. This CDR3 is 16 amino acids long. CDR3 coding DNA: TGTGCCAGCACCCTATACCGGAGGGGAACTAATGAAAAACTGTTTTTT. This encodes CASTLYRRGTNEKLFF.